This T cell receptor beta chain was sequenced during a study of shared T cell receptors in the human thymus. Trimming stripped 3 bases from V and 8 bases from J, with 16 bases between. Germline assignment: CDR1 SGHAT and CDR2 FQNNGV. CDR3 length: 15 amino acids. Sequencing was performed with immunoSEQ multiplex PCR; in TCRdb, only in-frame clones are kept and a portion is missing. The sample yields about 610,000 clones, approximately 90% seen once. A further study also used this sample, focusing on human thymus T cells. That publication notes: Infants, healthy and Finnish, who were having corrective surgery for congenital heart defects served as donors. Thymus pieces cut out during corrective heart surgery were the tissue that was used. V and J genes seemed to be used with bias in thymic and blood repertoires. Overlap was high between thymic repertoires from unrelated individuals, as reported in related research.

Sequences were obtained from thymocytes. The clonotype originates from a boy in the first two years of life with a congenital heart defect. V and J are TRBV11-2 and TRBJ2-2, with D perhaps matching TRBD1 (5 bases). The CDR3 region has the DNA TGTGCCAGCAGCTTCGACTCCCGTTCAGGGGGGGAGCTGTTTTTT. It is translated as CASSFDSRSGGELFF. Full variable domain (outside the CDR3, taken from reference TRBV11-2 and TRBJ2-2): EAGVAQSPRYKIIEKRQSVAFWCNPISGHATLYWYQQILGQGPKLLIQFQNNGVVDDSQLPKDRFSAERLKGVDSTLKIQPAKLEDSAVYLCASSFDSRSGGELFFGEGSRLTVL.